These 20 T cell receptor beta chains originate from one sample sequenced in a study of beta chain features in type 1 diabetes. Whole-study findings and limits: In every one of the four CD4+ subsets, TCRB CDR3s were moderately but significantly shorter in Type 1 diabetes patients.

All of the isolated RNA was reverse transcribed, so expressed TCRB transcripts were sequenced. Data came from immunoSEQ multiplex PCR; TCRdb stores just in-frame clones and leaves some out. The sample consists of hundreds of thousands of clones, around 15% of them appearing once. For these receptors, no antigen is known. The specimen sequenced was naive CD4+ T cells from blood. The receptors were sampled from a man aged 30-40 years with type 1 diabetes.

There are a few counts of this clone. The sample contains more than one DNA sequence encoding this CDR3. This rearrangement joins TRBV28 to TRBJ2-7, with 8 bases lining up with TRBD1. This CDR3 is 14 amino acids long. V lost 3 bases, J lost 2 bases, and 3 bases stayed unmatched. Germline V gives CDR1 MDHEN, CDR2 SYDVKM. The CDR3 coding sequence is TGTGCCAGCAGTTTGTCGACAGGGGCCTACGAGCAGTACTTC. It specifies CASSLSTGAYEQYF. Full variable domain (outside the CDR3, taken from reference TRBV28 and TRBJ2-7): DVKVTQSSRYLVKRTGEKVFLECVQDMDHENMFWYRQDPGLGLRLIYFSYDVKMKEKGDIPEGYSVSREKKERFSLILESASTNQTSMYLCASSLSTGAYEQYFGPGTRLTVT.

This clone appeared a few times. In DNA, the CDR3 is TGTGCCAGCAAGAAACAGGGATACGAGCAGTACTTC. Amino acids: CASKKQGYEQYF. This chain uses TRBV28 with TRBJ2-7, with a weak D call TRBD1 (6 bases). Germline V gene data show CDR1 as MDHEN and CDR2 as SYDVKM. The length of the CDR3 is 12 residues. V shed 7 bases and J shed 4 bases, with 11 bases lying between them.

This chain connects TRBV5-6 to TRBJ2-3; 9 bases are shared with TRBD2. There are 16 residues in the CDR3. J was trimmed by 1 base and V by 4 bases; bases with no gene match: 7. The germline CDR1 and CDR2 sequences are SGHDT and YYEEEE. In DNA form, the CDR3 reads TGTGCCAGCAGCCTTCTAGCGGGAAGGGGCACAGATACGCAGTATTTT. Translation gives CASSLLAGRGTDTQYF. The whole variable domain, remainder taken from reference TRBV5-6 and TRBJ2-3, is DAGVTQSPTHLIKTRGQQVTLRCSPKSGHDTVSWYQQALGQGPQFIFQYYEEEERQRGNFPDRFSGHQFPNYSSELNVNALLLGDSALYLCASSLLAGRGTDTQYFGPGTRLTVL.

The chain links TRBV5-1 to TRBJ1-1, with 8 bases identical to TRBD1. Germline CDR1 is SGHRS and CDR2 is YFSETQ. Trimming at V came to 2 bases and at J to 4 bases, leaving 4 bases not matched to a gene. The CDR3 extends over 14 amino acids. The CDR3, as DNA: TGCGCCAGCAGCTTAACTACAGGGGGCACTGAAGCTTTCTTT. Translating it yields CASSLTTGGTEAFF.

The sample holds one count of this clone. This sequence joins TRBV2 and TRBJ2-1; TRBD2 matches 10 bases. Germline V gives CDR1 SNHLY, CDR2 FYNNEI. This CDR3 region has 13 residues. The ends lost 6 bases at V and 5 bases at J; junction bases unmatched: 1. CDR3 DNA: TGTGCCAGCAGACTAGCGGGAAACAATGAGCAGTTCTTC. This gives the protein CASRLAGNNEQFF.

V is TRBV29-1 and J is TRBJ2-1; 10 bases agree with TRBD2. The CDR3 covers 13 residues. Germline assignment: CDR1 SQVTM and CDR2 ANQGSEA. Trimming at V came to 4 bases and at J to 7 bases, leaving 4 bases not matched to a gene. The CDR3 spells CSVGLAGANEQFF. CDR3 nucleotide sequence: TGCAGCGTTGGGCTAGCGGGAGCGAATGAGCAGTTCTTC.

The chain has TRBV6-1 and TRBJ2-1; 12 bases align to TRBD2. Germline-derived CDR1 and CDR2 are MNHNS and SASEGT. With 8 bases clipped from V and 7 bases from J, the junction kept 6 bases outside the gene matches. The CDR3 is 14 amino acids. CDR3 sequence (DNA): TGTGCCAGCGGAGGACTAGCGGGACAGAATGAGCAGTTCTTC. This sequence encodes CASGGLAGQNEQFF.

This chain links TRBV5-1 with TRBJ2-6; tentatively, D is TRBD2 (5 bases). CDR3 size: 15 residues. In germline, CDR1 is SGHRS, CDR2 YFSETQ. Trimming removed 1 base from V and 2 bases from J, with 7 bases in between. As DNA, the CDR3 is TGCGCCAGCAGCTTGAGCGGAACTGGGGCCAACGTCCTGACTTTC. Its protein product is CASSLSGTGANVLTF.

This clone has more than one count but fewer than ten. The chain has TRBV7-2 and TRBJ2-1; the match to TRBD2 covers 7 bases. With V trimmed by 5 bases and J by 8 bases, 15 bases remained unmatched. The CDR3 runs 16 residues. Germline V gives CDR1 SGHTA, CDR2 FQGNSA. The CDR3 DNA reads TGTGCCAGCAGCCGGAAGGGGCGGGAGTTTCACCATGAGCAGTTCTTC. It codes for CASSRKGREFHHEQFF.

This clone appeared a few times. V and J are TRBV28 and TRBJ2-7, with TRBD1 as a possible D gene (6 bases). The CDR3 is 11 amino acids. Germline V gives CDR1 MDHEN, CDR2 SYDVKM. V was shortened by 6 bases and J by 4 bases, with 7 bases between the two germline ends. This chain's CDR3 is CASRDSYEQYF. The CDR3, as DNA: TGTGCCAGCAGGGACAGTTACGAGCAGTACTTC. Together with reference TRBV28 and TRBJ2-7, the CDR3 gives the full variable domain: DVKVTQSSRYLVKRTGEKVFLECVQDMDHENMFWYRQDPGLGLRLIYFSYDVKMKEKGDIPEGYSVSREKKERFSLILESASTNQTSMYLCASRDSYEQYFGPGTRLTVT.

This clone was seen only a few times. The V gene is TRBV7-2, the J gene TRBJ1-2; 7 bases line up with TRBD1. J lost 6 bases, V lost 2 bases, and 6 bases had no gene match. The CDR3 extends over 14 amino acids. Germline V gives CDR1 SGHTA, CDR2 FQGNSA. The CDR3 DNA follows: TGTGCCAGCAGCTTAAGTCGACAGGGAAATGGCTACACCTTC. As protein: CASSLSRQGNGYTF. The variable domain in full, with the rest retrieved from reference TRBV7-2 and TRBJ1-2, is GAGVSQSPSNKVTEKGKDVELRCDPISGHTALYWYRQSLGQGLEFLIYFQGNSAPDKSGLPSDRFSAERTGGSVSTLTIQRTQQEDSAVYLCASSLSRQGNGYTFGSGTRLTVV.

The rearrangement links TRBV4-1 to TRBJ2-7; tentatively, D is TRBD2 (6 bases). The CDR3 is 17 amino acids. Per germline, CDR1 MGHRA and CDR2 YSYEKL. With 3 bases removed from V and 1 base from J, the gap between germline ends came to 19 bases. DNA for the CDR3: TGCGCCAGCAGCCACCCCCGCGGGGCCGACGGATCCTACGAGCAGTACTTC. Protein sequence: CASSHPRGADGSYEQYF.

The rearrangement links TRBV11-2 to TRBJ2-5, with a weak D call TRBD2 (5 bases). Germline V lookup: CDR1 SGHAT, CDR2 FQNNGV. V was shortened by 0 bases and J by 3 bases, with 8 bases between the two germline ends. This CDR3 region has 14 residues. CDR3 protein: CASSLESGKETQYF. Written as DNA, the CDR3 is TGTGCCAGCAGCTTAGAGTCCGGGAAAGAGACCCAGTACTTC.

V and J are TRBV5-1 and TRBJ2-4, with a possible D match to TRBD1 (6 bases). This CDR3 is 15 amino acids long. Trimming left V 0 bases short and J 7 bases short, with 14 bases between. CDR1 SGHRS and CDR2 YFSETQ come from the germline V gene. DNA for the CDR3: TGCGCCAGCAGCTTGGCTGTTGGGGGCGGGAACATTCAGTACTTC. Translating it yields CASSLAVGGGNIQYF.

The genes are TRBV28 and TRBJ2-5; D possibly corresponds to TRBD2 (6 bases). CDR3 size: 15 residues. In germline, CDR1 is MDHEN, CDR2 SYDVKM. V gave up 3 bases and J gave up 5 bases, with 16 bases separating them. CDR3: CASSFVGGSGETQYF. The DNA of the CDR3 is TGTGCCAGCAGTTTCGTGGGGGGTAGTGGGGAGACCCAGTACTTC.

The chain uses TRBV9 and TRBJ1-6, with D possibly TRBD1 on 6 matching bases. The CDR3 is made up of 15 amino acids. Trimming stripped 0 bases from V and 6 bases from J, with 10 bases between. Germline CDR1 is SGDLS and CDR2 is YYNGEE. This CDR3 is CASSVEAGANSPLHF. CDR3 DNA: TGTGCCAGCAGCGTAGAAGCAGGGGCTAATTCACCCCTCCACTTT.

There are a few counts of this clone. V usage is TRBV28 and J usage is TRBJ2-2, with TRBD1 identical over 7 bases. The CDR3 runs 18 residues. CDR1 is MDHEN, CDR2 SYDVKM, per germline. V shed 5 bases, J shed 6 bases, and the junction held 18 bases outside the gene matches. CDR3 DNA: TGTGCCAGCAGTCCCCGGACAGGACGAGGGGACGTGGCCGGGGAGCTGTTTTTT. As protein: CASSPRTGRGDVAGELFF.

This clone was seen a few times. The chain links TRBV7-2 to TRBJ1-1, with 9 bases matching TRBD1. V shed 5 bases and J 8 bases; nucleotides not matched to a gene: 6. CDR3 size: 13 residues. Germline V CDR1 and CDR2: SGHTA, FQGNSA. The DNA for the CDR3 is TGTGCCAGCAGCCCGGGACAGGGACGAGAAGCTTTCTTT. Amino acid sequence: CASSPGQGREAFF.

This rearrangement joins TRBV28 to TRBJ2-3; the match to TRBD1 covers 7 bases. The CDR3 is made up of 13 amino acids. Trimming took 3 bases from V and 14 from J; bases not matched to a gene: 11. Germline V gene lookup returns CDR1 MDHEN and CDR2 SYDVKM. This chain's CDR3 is CASSFENRGTRYF. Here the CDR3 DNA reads TGTGCCAGCAGTTTTGAGAACAGGGGAACACGGTATTTT.

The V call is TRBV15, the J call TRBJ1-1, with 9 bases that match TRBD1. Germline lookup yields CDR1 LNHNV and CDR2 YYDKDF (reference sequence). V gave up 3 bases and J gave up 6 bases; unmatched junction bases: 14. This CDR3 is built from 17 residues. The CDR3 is CATSSPPGQGKVAEAFF. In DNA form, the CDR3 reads TGTGCCACCAGCAGCCCGCCTGGACAGGGGAAGGTCGCTGAAGCTTTCTTT.